Following are 20 T cell receptor beta chains from one sample sequenced in a study of blood T cells in healthy people across ages. Alongside a J-beta primer mix, a sample-barcoded 5' primer served in a second PCR lasting roughly 6 to 12 cycles. MiXCR, applied by TCRdb to the 5' RACE reads, yields one record per CDR3 protein. The table lists under 2 million distinct CDR3 sequences, about 31% of them singletons. The sequencing sample was made of blood. The receptors originated from a young woman in good health.

The rearrangement links TRBV4-2 to TRBJ2-5, with TRBD2 matching over 7 bases. The CDR3 contains 16 residues. J lost 2 bases, V lost 3 bases, and 9 bases had no gene match. The germline CDR1 and CDR2 sequences are LGHNA and YNFKEQ. The CDR3 coding sequence is TGTGCCAGCAGCCAGCCTTGGGACTACACACAAGAGACCCAGTACTTC. This sequence encodes CASSQPWDYTQETQYF.

The chain employs TRBV20-1 and TRBJ2-2; D is perhaps TRBD1 (5 bases). The CDR3 extends over 17 amino acids. Germline values: CDR1 DFQATT, CDR2 SNEGSKA (reference sequence). V was cut by 5 bases and J by 1 base, with 20 bases left in between. The CDR3 region is CSAPKTDTPGNTGELFF. The CDR3 DNA reads as TGCAGTGCTCCAAAGACAGATACCCCCGGGAACACCGGGGAGCTGTTTTTT.

Only one count was recorded for this clonotype. The chain has TRBV7-2 and TRBJ2-3; TRBD2 is a possible D gene (5 bases). The CDR3 runs 15 residues. Trimming shortened V by 6 bases and J by 5 bases, and 18 bases separated the two germline ends. Germline V gives CDR1 SGHTA, CDR2 FQGNSA. The CDR3 DNA follows: TGTGCCAGCAGATCTCGAGCGGCTCCCATAGATACGCAGTATTTT. Translating it yields CASRSRAAPIDTQYF.

Notes on this clonotype: An end of the junction does not agree with germline; a read error may underlie this. The chain carries TRBV7-2 and TRBJ2-6; tentative D call: TRBD1 (6 bases). The CDR3 is 19 amino acids. Per germline, CDR1 SGHTA and CDR2 FQGNSA. The CDR3 sequence: CASSVAGYRESSGANVRTF. The CDR3 region has the DNA TGTGCCAGCAGCGTAGCAGGGTACAGGGAAAGCTCTGGGGCCAACGTCCGGACTTTC.

This clonotype was detected ten times or more. CDR3 residues: CASSSGTVETQYF. In nucleotides, the CDR3 is TGTGCCAGCAGCTCGGGGACAGTAGAGACCCAGTACTTC. The rearrangement joins TRBV11-1 to TRBJ2-5; 7 bases are a match to TRBD1. The trim removed 4 bases at V and 4 bases at J, leaving 3 bases unmatched. Germline assignment: CDR1 SGHAT and CDR2 FQDESV (reference sequence). The CDR3 sequence is 13 residues long.

The V gene is TRBV2, the J gene TRBJ1-1, with 7 bases matching TRBD1. The germline gives CDR1 SNHLY, CDR2 FYNNEI. The V segment lost 7 bases and the J segment 0 bases; nucleotides outside the gene matches: 5. The CDR3 sequence is 14 residues long. The DNA of the CDR3 is TGTGCCAGCACCCTGACAGGGATGAACACTGAAGCTTTCTTT. This codes for CASTLTGMNTEAFF.

V and J are TRBV24-1 and TRBJ2-1; no clear D. Trimming cost V 0 bases and J 0 bases, with 5 bases left between them. Germline V gene sequence: CDR1 KGHDR, CDR2 SFDVKD. The CDR3 is made up of 15 amino acids. CDR3 sequence reads: CATSDLLGSYNEQFF. CDR3 DNA: TGTGCCACCAGTGATTTGTTAGGCTCCTACAATGAGCAGTTCTTC.

Note on this clonotype: This may come from a read error, since a much larger clone is one base off. The chain employs TRBV20-1 and TRBJ2-7, with TRBD2 matching over 7 bases. With V trimmed by 5 bases and J by 3 bases, 7 bases remained unmatched. The CDR3 consists of 13 residues. Germline CDR1 DFQATT, CDR2 SNEGSKA (reference sequence). CDR3 sequence reads: CSARVGTNYEQYF. CDR3 DNA: TGCAGTGCTCGGGTCGGGACTAACTACGAGCAGTACTTC.

This sequence joins TRBV15 and TRBJ2-1; 8 nucleotides agree with TRBD2. The CDR3 consists of 16 residues. V trimming: 3 bases; J trimming: 4 bases; junction bases outside the gene matches: 8. From germline, CDR1 is LNHNV and CDR2 YYDKDF (reference sequence). DNA for the CDR3: TGTGCCACCAGCAGCGGTACTAGCGGCCCTTACAATGAGCAGTTCTTC. Residues: CATSSGTSGPYNEQFF.

V usage is TRBV14 and J usage is TRBJ2-5; D ambiguous. Between the trimmed V and J ends, which lost 4 bases and 5 bases, there was a span of 8 bases. The CDR3 covers 12 residues. Germline loops: CDR1 SGHDN, CDR2 FVKESK. CDR3 sequence: CASSRITETQYF. The CDR3 DNA is TGTGCCAGCAGCCGAATAACGGAGACCCAGTACTTC.

V usage is TRBV27 and J usage is TRBJ1-5; possible D gene TRBD1, 6 bases. Germline values: CDR1 MNHEY, CDR2 SMNVEV (reference sequence). The CDR3 extends over 16 amino acids. V shed 6 bases and J shed 2 bases, with 17 bases lying between them. CDR3 sequence reads: CASRLQGRNGNQPQHF. The CDR3 DNA reads as TGTGCCAGCAGACTGCAGGGGCGGAACGGCAATCAGCCCCAGCATTTT.

The chain uses TRBV5-1 and TRBJ2-7, with TRBD2 matching over 8 bases. The CDR3 runs to 16 residues. J lost 3 bases, V lost 1 base, and 9 bases had no gene match. Germline loops: CDR1 SGHRS, CDR2 YFSETQ. The CDR3 protein is CASSLPSGTRDYEQYF. The CDR3 region has the DNA TGCGCCAGCAGCTTGCCGTCCGGGACTAGGGACTACGAGCAGTACTTC.

The chain uses TRBV7-9 and TRBJ2-1, with TRBD2 as a possible D gene (7 bases). Trimming removed 5 bases at V and 5 bases at J, with 19 bases between. The CDR3 extends over 16 amino acids. The germline V gene encodes CDR1 SEHNR and CDR2 FQNEAQ (reference sequence). In DNA, the CDR3 is TGTGCCAGCAGCGGCGTGTACGGGGGGCCCCACAATGAGCAGTTCTTC. Translated: CASSGVYGGPHNEQFF.

The gene calls are TRBV7-9 and TRBJ2-1; possibly TRBD1 or TRBD2 for D (5 bases each). This CDR3 region has 14 residues. V gave up 5 bases and J gave up 4 bases, with 12 bases separating them. The V gene's germline CDR1 is SEHNR and CDR2 FQNEAQ (reference sequence). The chain's CDR3 is CASSRDVKYNEQFF. The CDR3 bases are TGTGCCAGCAGCAGGGACGTTAAGTACAATGAGCAGTTCTTC.

V and J are TRBV5-6 and TRBJ2-4, with D possibly matching TRBD1 (6 bases). Judging by the DNA end, TRBJ2-7 fits better; the J call may be wrong. The CDR3 spans 16 residues. CDR1 SGHDT and CDR2 YYEEEE come from the germline V gene. In DNA, the CDR3 is TGTGCCAGCAGCTCTCGGGACACCCCATTTTTTTACGAGCAGTACTTC. It translates to CASSSRDTPFFYEQYF.

V and J are TRBV10-3 and TRBJ2-7; possibly TRBD2 for D (5 bases). The germline CDR1 and CDR2 sequences are ENHRY and SYGVKD. Trimming removed 5 bases at V and 3 bases at J, with 14 bases between. This CDR3 comprises 14 residues. The CDR3 coding sequence is TGTGCCATCAGTCCCACATCCCGGGGCTACGAGCAGTACTTC. Its protein is CAISPTSRGYEQYF.

This clonotype was counted only a few times. This sequence joins TRBV6-4 and TRBJ2-3, with D possibly matching TRBD2 (5 bases). The CDR3 has 15 residues. Trimming shortened V by 0 bases and J by 6 bases, and 13 bases separated the two germline ends. Germline V gene sequence: CDR1 MRHNA, CDR2 SNTAGT. CDR3 in amino acids: CASSDSSPGGDTQYF. CDR3 sequence (DNA): TGTGCCAGCAGTGACTCCAGCCCTGGCGGGGATACGCAGTATTTT.

The chain recombines TRBV6-5 with TRBJ2-3, with 13 positions matching TRBD2. The J segment lost 4 bases and the V segment lost 6 bases, leaving 7 bases of the junction unmatched. The germline gives CDR1 MNHEY, CDR2 SVGAGI. The CDR3 sequence is 16 residues long. As DNA, the CDR3 is TGTGCCAGCAGCCGGTCAACTAGCGGGAGGGCAGATACGCAGTATTTT. This codes for CASSRSTSGRADTQYF.

This sequence joins TRBV27 and TRBJ2-7; 8 bases fit TRBD1. CDR3 size: 14 residues. CDR1 and CDR2 from the germline V gene are MNHEY and SMNVEV (reference sequence). Trimming cost V 5 bases and J 3 bases; bases outside gene matches: 6. CDR3 nucleotide sequence: TGTGCCAGCAGTACACGACAGGGGATCTACGAGCAGTACTTC. It codes for CASSTRQGIYEQYF.

This clonotype was counted between two and nine times. The rearrangement links TRBV7-2 to TRBJ1-5; D remains unclear. Trimming took 3 bases from V and 0 from J, leaving 12 bases between them. The length of the CDR3 is 16 residues. Germline V CDR1 and CDR2: SGHTA, FQGNSA. The CDR3 DNA reads TGTGCCAGCAGCTTGAGGAACTCCTATAGCAATCAGCCCCAGCATTTT. This sequence encodes CASSLRNSYSNQPQHF.